This passage covers 3 T cell receptor beta chains from one sample sequenced in a study of PD-1 blockade in classical Hodgkin lymphoma. The protocol was immunoSEQ multiplex PCR, while the TCRdb copy is restricted to in-frame clones and leaves out a portion. The sample carries 40,000 to 55,000 clones, 85% to 90% recorded once. Brentuximab vedotin exposure varied, and every patient relapsed after autologous stem cell transplantation. The starting material was peripheral blood mononuclear cells (PBMCs), obtained at baseline. The receptors were gathered from a human donor with classical Hodgkin lymphoma.

The V gene is TRBV28, the J gene TRBJ2-7; 9 nucleotides align to TRBD2. Germline V gene lookup returns CDR1 MDHEN and CDR2 SYDVKM. This CDR3 spans 14 amino acids. J gave up 4 bases and V 5 bases, and 6 bases lay outside the gene matches. The chain's CDR3 is CASSPGLARYEQYF. As DNA, the CDR3 is TGTGCCAGCAGTCCAGGACTAGCGCGGTACGAGCAGTACTTC.

The chain employs TRBV6-1 and TRBJ2-7; perhaps TRBD2 as D (5 bases). CDR3 length: 13 amino acids. CDR1 MNHNS and CDR2 SASEGT come from the germline V gene. Trimming removed 3 bases at V and 6 bases at J, with 12 bases between. CDR3 DNA: TGTGCCAGCAGTGAGGCGGGCGGTACCGAGCAGTACTTC. It is translated as CASSEAGGTEQYF.

The V call is TRBV27, the J call TRBJ1-6, with D unresolved. Trimming took off 2 bases at V and 6 bases at J, with 2 bases between the two ends. The germline gives CDR1 MNHEY, CDR2 SMNVEV (reference sequence). The CDR3 extends over 12 amino acids. The CDR3 reads CASSLLNSPLHF. The CDR3 DNA reads as TGTGCCAGCAGTTTACTTAATTCACCCCTCCACTTT.